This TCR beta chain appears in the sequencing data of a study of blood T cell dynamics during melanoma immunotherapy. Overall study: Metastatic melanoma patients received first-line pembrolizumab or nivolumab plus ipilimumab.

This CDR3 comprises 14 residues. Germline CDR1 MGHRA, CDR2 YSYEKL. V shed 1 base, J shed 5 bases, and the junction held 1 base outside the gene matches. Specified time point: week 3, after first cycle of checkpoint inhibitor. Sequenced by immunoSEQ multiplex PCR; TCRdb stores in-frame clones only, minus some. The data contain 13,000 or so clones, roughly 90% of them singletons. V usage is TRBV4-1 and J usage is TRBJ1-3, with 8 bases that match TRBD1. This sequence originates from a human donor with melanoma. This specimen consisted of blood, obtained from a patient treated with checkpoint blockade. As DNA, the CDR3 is TGCGCCAGCAGCCAAGCAGGGGGCCGAAACACCATATATTTT. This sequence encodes CASSQAGGRNTIYF.